This TCR beta chain is drawn from a study of OX40 agonist ivuxolimab in advanced cancers. Only in-frame clones appear in the TCRdb table, and some are missing; sequencing was by immunoSEQ multiplex PCR. The data show approximately 74,000 clones, about 89% seen once. Trimming shortened V by 5 bases and J by 10 bases, and 9 bases separated the two germline ends. CDR3 length: 11 residues. Germline V gives CDR1 SNHLY, CDR2 FYNNEI. The chain employs TRBV2 and TRBJ2-1; D unclear. The sample consisted of CD4+ or CD8+ T cells sorted from blood, taken in a trial of the OX40 agonist ivuxolimab. The sequence was obtained from an adult with an advanced solid tumor such as melanoma, head and neck, liver or kidney cancer. This CDR3 is CASSRPVEQFF. As DNA, the CDR3 is TGTGCCAGCAGTAGACCCGTGGAGCAGTTCTTC.